Shown below are 29 T cell receptor beta chains from a single sample sequenced in a study of cytomegalovirus exposure and HLA in healthy donors. PCR primers comprised 60 Vbeta and 13 Jbeta primers. Profiled with immunoSEQ multiplex PCR; TCRdb holds only in-frame clones, not every one. The data show 150,000 or so clones, 80% seen once. The material sequenced was PBMCs. Every receptor here comes from a man aged 25 to 40 in good health and CMV-seronegative.

The chain recombines TRBV7-9 with TRBJ1-4; 8 bases align to TRBD1. This CDR3 is 14 amino acids long. CDR1 is SEHNR and CDR2 is FQNEAQ in the germline V gene (reference sequence). V was pared by 9 bases and J by 3 bases, with 6 bases of the junction left unmatched. The CDR3, as DNA: TGTGCCAGGACTACAGGGGGGGCTAATGAAAAACTGTTTTTT. Residues: CARTTGGANEKLFF. The full variable domain, completed using reference TRBV7-9 and TRBJ1-4, is DTGVSQNPRHKITKRGQNVTFRCDPISEHNRLYWYRQTLGQGPEFLTYFQNEAQLEKSRLLSDRFSAERPKGSFSTLEIQRTEQGDSAMYLCARTTGGANEKLFFGSGTQLSVL.

The gene calls are TRBV29-1 and TRBJ2-5; the D gene is possibly TRBD1 (5 bases). Trimming cost V 6 bases and J 1 base, with 6 bases left between them. CDR3 length: 11 amino acids. CDR1 SQVTM and CDR2 ANQGSEA come from the germline V gene. The CDR3 sequence: CSVGRQETQYF. The CDR3 DNA sequence: TGCAGCGTGGGGCGCCAAGAGACCCAGTACTTC.

The gene calls are TRBV19 and TRBJ2-1, with 8 bases that match TRBD2. J was trimmed by 2 bases and V by 4 bases; bases with no gene match: 7. Germline loops: CDR1 LNHDA, CDR2 SQIVND (reference sequence). The CDR3 is 16 residues long. The CDR3 is CASSRVAGGPYNEQFF. The DNA of the CDR3 is TGTGCCAGTAGTAGGGTGGCGGGGGGACCCTACAATGAGCAGTTCTTC.

Only a few counts were recorded for this clone. The chain has TRBV7-9 and TRBJ2-5; tentative D call: TRBD1 (6 bases). The V gene's germline CDR1 is SEHNR and CDR2 FQNEAQ (reference sequence). The V gene lost 10 bases and the J gene lost 9 bases, with 18 bases spanning the gap. CDR3 length: 12 amino acids. The CDR3 sequence: CAIPDSSGAQYF. In nucleotides, the CDR3 is TGTGCCATTCCGGACAGCTCCGGGGCCCAGTACTTC.

The CDR3 DNA follows: TGTGCCTCGTCCGGGACTCCATACGAGCAGTACTTC. It codes for CASSGTPYEQYF. This chain connects TRBV30 to TRBJ2-7; a possible D gene is TRBD2 (6 bases). The CDR3 is 12 amino acids. V dropped 7 bases and J dropped 4 bases, with 14 bases sitting between them. Germline assignment: CDR1 GTSNPN and CDR2 SVGIG (reference sequence).

J is TRBJ2-4 and V is TRBV4-3, with D tentatively TRBD1 (5 bases). Per the germline V gene, CDR1 is LGHNA and CDR2 is YSLEER. Trimming removed 1 base from V and 1 base from J, with 8 bases in between. CDR3 length: 15 residues. In nucleotides, the CDR3 is TGCGCCAGCAGCCAAGGGGGCACCGCCAAAAACATTCAGTACTTC. This codes for CASSQGGTAKNIQYF.

This chain links TRBV28 with TRBJ1-6; 7 bases line up with TRBD1. The CDR3 length is 15 residues. Germline CDR1 reads MDHEN; CDR2 reads SYDVKM. The V gene end was trimmed by 5 bases and the J gene end by 16 bases; junction bases not matched to a gene: 17. CDR3 DNA: TGTGCCAGCAGTCCCCTAGAACGTCGGGGACAGCTACTCCACTTT. Protein sequence: CASSPLERRGQLLHF.

The chain recombines TRBV4-3 with TRBJ1-3; D remains unclear. Trimming removed 0 bases at V and 2 bases at J, with 11 bases between. From germline, CDR1 is LGHNA and CDR2 YSLEER. The CDR3 sequence is 16 residues long. In nucleotides, the CDR3 is TGCGCCAGCAGCCAAGATTGGAGAGGAGCTGGAAACACCATATATTTT. This gives the protein CASSQDWRGAGNTIYF.

CDR3 in DNA: TGTGCCAGAAGCTTGTCGGGCAGGGGGCCCTACGAGCAGTACTTC. Its protein is CARSLSGRGPYEQYF. This chain links TRBV5-3 with TRBJ2-7; 8 bases fit TRBD1. TRBV5-3 is annotated as an ORF whose role is uncertain. The CDR3 is 15 amino acids. With V trimmed by 1 base and J by 2 bases, 5 bases remained unmatched.

The rearrangement joins TRBV4-1 to TRBJ2-7, with D unclear. Between the trimmed V and J ends, which lost 0 bases and 1 base, there was a span of 10 bases. Per germline, CDR1 MGHRA and CDR2 YSYEKL. CDR3 length: 15 amino acids. CDR3 in amino acids: CASSQDMARSYEQYF. CDR3 coding DNA: TGCGCCAGCAGCCAAGATATGGCCAGGTCCTACGAGCAGTACTTC.

The chain uses TRBV28 and TRBJ2-7; D perhaps matches TRBD2 (5 bases). V was pared by 7 bases and J by 4 bases, with 20 bases between. Germline V gene data show CDR1 as MDHEN and CDR2 as SYDVKM. The CDR3 loop spans 15 amino acids. The CDR3 sequence is CASIPMSGRLYEQYF. DNA for the CDR3: TGTGCCAGCATCCCGATGTCGGGGAGACTTTACGAGCAGTACTTC.

In regard to this clone: Other DNA sequences in the same sample also yield this CDR3. The chain is built from TRBV28 and TRBJ2-7; a weak D match, TRBD1 (6 bases). V was trimmed by 6 bases and J by 6 bases, leaving 12 bases between them. The germline V gene has CDR1 MDHEN and CDR2 SYDVKM. The CDR3 loop spans 12 amino acids. The CDR3, as DNA: TGTGCCAGCAGCCGAACAGGGATCGAGCAGTACTTC. Its translation: CASSRTGIEQYF.

This clone was counted a few times. V and J are TRBV4-1 and TRBJ1-6; 8 nucleotides align to TRBD1. CDR3 length equals 16 residues. Trimming cost V 0 bases and J 10 bases; bases outside gene matches: 8. The germline V gene has CDR1 MGHRA and CDR2 YSYEKL. The CDR3 sequence: CASSQDSSGGGSPLHF. As DNA, the CDR3 is TGCGCCAGCAGCCAAGATTCGTCAGGGGGCGGGTCACCCCTCCACTTT.

This chain connects TRBV30 to TRBJ2-5; D is ambiguous. The length of the CDR3 is 9 residues. V was trimmed by 5 bases and J by 13 bases, leaving 11 bases between them. Germline assignment: CDR1 GTSNPN and CDR2 SVGIG (reference sequence). This chain's CDR3 is CAWDLPPYF. In DNA, the CDR3 is TGTGCCTGGGACTTACCCCCGTACTTC.

This clone was counted only a few times. The rearrangement links TRBV5-6 to TRBJ2-7; 11 nucleotides match TRBD1. After removal of 4 bases from V and 2 bases from J, the junction contained 8 bases not matched to a gene. The germline V gene encodes CDR1 SGHDT and CDR2 YYEEEE. CDR3 length equals 16 residues. CDR3 coding DNA: TGTGCCAGCAGCACGGACAGGGGGCATACCACCTACGAGCAGTACTTC. It translates to CASSTDRGHTTYEQYF.

Concerning this clone itself: At one end, the junction sequence differs from germline, possibly due to a read error. The CDR3 DNA reads as TGTGCCAGCAGTACACAGGGGGCAGACGGCTACACTTTC. Protein sequence: CASSTQGADGYTF. V usage is TRBV7-2 and J usage is TRBJ1-2; TRBD1 matches at 9 bases. This CDR3 region has 13 residues. Looked up from germline, CDR1 is SGHTA and CDR2 is FQGNSA.

The V gene is TRBV18, the J gene TRBJ1-4; 7 nucleotides match TRBD1. The CDR3 covers 15 residues. Germline CDR1 is KGHSH and CDR2 is LQKENI. J gave up 8 bases and V 2 bases, and 8 bases lay outside the gene matches. CDR3 sequence: CASSPGTAISEKLFF. The DNA for the CDR3 is TGTGCCAGCTCACCAGGGACAGCAATTAGCGAAAAACTGTTTTTT.

The chain is built from TRBV7-2 and TRBJ2-1; D call uncertain. Germline V CDR1 and CDR2: SGHTA, FQGNSA. The ends were cut back, 1 base at V and 10 bases at J, with 11 bases in the middle. The CDR3 has 13 residues. The CDR3 here is CASSLVRTDEQFF. The CDR3 DNA sequence: TGTGCCAGCAGCTTAGTCCGTACAGACGAGCAGTTCTTC.

As regards this clone: At one boundary the junction diverges from the germline segment, which might be a read error. The chain employs TRBV7-3 and TRBJ1-1, with D unresolved. Germline CDR1 SGHTA, CDR2 FQGTGA. The CDR3 extends over 16 amino acids. The CDR3 region has the DNA TGTGCCAGCAGCACCCAAGGCAGGACGGGGAACTCTGAAGCTTTCTTT. This encodes CASSTQGRTGNSEAFF.

The V call is TRBV7-2, the J call TRBJ1-4; D is unresolved. V lost 5 bases and J 0 bases, leaving 4 bases between the germline ends. The germline V gene encodes CDR1 SGHTA and CDR2 FQGNSA. CDR3 length equals 13 residues. The CDR3 sequence is CASSLATNEKLFF. CDR3 coding DNA: TGTGCCAGCAGCCTCGCAACTAATGAAAAACTGTTTTTT.

The chain recombines TRBV11-2 with TRBJ2-6; 10 nucleotides match TRBD1. Germline V lookup: CDR1 SGHAT, CDR2 FQNNGV. The CDR3 sequence is 17 residues long. V lost 5 bases, J lost 6 bases, and 10 bases stayed unmatched. CDR3 sequence: CASSAWGQGNEANVLTF. CDR3 nucleotide sequence: TGTGCCAGCAGCGCTTGGGGACAGGGGAACGAGGCCAACGTCCTGACTTTC.

The V call is TRBV6-6, the J call TRBJ2-5, with 7 bases aligning to TRBD1. This CDR3 comprises 14 residues. V lost 6 bases and J lost 0; bases outside the gene matches: 4. Germline CDR1 MNHNY, CDR2 SVGAGI (reference sequence). The CDR3 DNA sequence: TGTGCCAGCAGAGGGGGACAGTACCAAGAGACCCAGTACTTC. It encodes CASRGGQYQETQYF.

The CDR3 is CATRTSGQETQYF. The CDR3 DNA follows: TGTGCCACTAGGACTAGCGGGCAAGAGACCCAGTACTTC. V is TRBV10-3 and J is TRBJ2-5, with TRBD2 identical over 11 bases. Germline loops: CDR1 ENHRY, CDR2 SYGVKD. J was trimmed by 2 bases and V by 10 bases; bases with no gene match: 3. This CDR3 is 13 amino acids long.

There are a few counts of this clone. The V gene is TRBV6-6, the J gene TRBJ1-1; 7 bases line up with TRBD1. Germline assignment: CDR1 MNHNY and CDR2 SVGAGI (reference sequence). The CDR3 length is 14 residues. Trimming at V came to 4 bases and at J to 4 bases, leaving 6 bases not matched to a gene. Written as DNA, the CDR3 is TGTGCCAGCAGTTTATTCGAGGGGGCCACTGAAGCTTTCTTT. Translated: CASSLFEGATEAFF.

The chain recombines TRBV30 with TRBJ1-2; tentatively, D is TRBD1 (6 bases). Germline loops: CDR1 GTSNPN, CDR2 SVGIG (reference sequence). The CDR3 is 13 residues long. Trimming removed 7 bases at V and 2 bases at J, with 14 bases between. DNA of the CDR3: TGTGCCTCCAAAGTTGGGACAAACTATGGCTACACCTTC. Amino acids: CASKVGTNYGYTF.

The chain combines TRBV5-4 with TRBJ2-5; 8 bases line up with TRBD2. This CDR3 comprises 15 residues. Germline CDR1 SGHNT, CDR2 YYREEE (reference sequence). The trim removed 6 bases at V and 2 bases at J, leaving 9 bases unmatched. The CDR3: CASNQGSGTQETQYF. Written as DNA, the CDR3 is TGTGCCAGCAACCAGGGTAGCGGGACGCAAGAGACCCAGTACTTC.

This chain links TRBV27 with TRBJ2-1; 10 positions agree with TRBD2. The CDR3 has 16 amino acids. From germline, CDR1 is MNHEY and CDR2 SMNVEV (reference sequence). V lost 3 bases, J lost 5 bases, and 7 bases stayed unmatched. The CDR3 is CASSFRTSGDNNEQFF. CDR3 in DNA: TGTGCCAGCAGTTTCAGGACTAGCGGAGATAACAATGAGCAGTTCTTC.

This clone was detected only once. The chain couples TRBV7-2 to TRBJ2-1; possible D gene TRBD2, 6 bases. Germline loops: CDR1 SGHTA, CDR2 FQGNSA. This CDR3 comprises 16 residues. V shed 5 bases and J shed 4 bases, with 18 bases lying between them. The CDR3 here is CASSGTLRNNYNEQFF. The CDR3 coding sequence is TGTGCCAGCAGCGGGACTCTGCGGAATAATTACAATGAGCAGTTCTTC.

The CDR3 sequence is CASSYRGAVSYEQYF. CDR3 coding DNA: TGTGCCAGCAGTTACCGTGGTGCAGTATCCTACGAGCAGTACTTC. This chain links TRBV6-5 with TRBJ2-7; D gene uncertain. V lost 2 bases and J lost 1, with 12 bases in between. This CDR3 has 15 amino acids. CDR1 and CDR2 (germline): MNHEY, SVGAGI.